Listed here are 30 T cell receptor beta chains from one sample, sequenced in a study of CD8+ T cells in alopecia areata. In each case, RNA was isolated and then reverse transcribed into cDNA as the sequencing template. Here immunoSEQ multiplex PCR was the method, and the copy in TCRdb shows in-frame clones only, minus some. The sample lists 150,000 to 200,000 clones; around three fifths were seen once. Treatment given: oral pan-JAK inhibitor, 5-10 mg twice daily. Sequencing used CD4+ T cells sorted from blood, obtained at week 24, from a patient treated with tofacitinib. Every receptor here comes from a human donor with alopecia areata.

A remark on this clone: Other DNA sequences of this sample code for an identical CDR3. This chain uses TRBV5-1 with TRBJ2-2; D is unclear. Trimming removed 0 bases at V and 5 bases at J, with 5 bases between. In germline, CDR1 is SGHRS, CDR2 YFSETQ. The CDR3 runs 13 residues. CDR3 region: CASSLDLTGELFF. Written as DNA, the CDR3 is TGCGCCAGCAGCTTGGATCTTACCGGGGAGCTGTTTTTT. The whole variable domain, remainder taken from reference TRBV5-1 and TRBJ2-2, is KAGVTQTPRYLIKTRGQQVTLSCSPISGHRSVSWYQQTPGQGLQFLFEYFSETQRNKGNFPGRFSGRQFSNSRSEMNVSTLELGDSALYLCASSLDLTGELFFGEGSRLTVL.

The chain employs TRBV11-2 and TRBJ2-3; TRBD1 matches at 10 bases. The CDR3 is 16 residues long. Germline CDR1 SGHAT, CDR2 FQNNGV. Losses at the gene ends were 5 bases for V and 2 bases for J; bases not matched to a gene: 7. CDR3 sequence (DNA): TGTGCCAGCAGCCTAATCGACAGGGGGCTCACAGATACGCAGTATTTT. Translating gives CASSLIDRGLTDTQYF.

The V gene is TRBV7-9, the J gene TRBJ2-1, with 7 positions matching TRBD2. CDR1 and CDR2 (germline): SEHNR, FQNEAQ (reference sequence). V lost 1 base, J lost 3 bases, and 3 bases stayed unmatched. CDR3 size: 15 residues. The CDR3 reads CASSLGERGYNEQFF. In nucleotides, the CDR3 is TGTGCCAGCAGCTTAGGGGAGCGGGGCTACAATGAGCAGTTCTTC.

This clone was seen a single time. The chain has TRBV7-2 and TRBJ2-1; the D gene is possibly TRBD1 (5 bases). V was cut by 5 bases and J by 4 bases, with 15 bases left in between. The CDR3 is made up of 15 amino acids. Germline V gene data show CDR1 as SGHTA and CDR2 as FQGNSA. CDR3 DNA sequence: TGTGCCAGCAGCCTCGTATCGACAGCTTACAATGAGCAGTTCTTC. Amino acids: CASSLVSTAYNEQFF.

The V gene is TRBV30, the J gene TRBJ1-6, with D possibly matching TRBD1 (6 bases). Germline V lookup: CDR1 GTSNPN, CDR2 SVGIG (reference sequence). Between the trimmed V and J ends, which lost 5 bases and 3 bases, there was a span of 8 bases. The length of the CDR3 is 13 residues. CDR3 sequence reads: CAWHRDYNSPLHF. The CDR3, as DNA: TGTGCCTGGCACAGGGACTATAATTCACCCCTCCACTTT.

The chain is built from TRBV25-1 and TRBJ2-7, with D perhaps TRBD1 (6 bases). There are 13 residues in the CDR3. V was pared by 4 bases and J by 7 bases, with 14 bases between. CDR1 is MGHDK, CDR2 SYGVNS, per germline. The CDR3 sequence is CASSVGARREQYF. CDR3 coding DNA: TGTGCCAGCAGTGTGGGGGCGCGTCGGGAGCAGTACTTC.

J is TRBJ1-6 and V is TRBV5-1; 7 nucleotides align to TRBD1. The germline CDR1 and CDR2 sequences are SGHRS and YFSETQ. Trimming took 5 bases from V and 10 from J; bases not matched to a gene: 6. The CDR3 loop spans 13 amino acids. CDR3: CASRDRAGSPLHF. In DNA, the CDR3 is TGCGCCAGCAGAGACAGGGCGGGATCACCCCTCCACTTT.

The rearrangement links TRBV7-2 to TRBJ2-5, with 7 bases matching TRBD1. The CDR3 spans 16 residues. Germline lookup yields CDR1 SGHTA and CDR2 FQGNSA. The V and J ends lost 3 bases and 1 base, in that order; junction bases with no gene match: 8. The CDR3 here is CASSFSADRVQETQYF. For the CDR3, the DNA is TGTGCCAGCAGCTTTTCCGCTGACAGGGTCCAAGAGACCCAGTACTTC.

This chain links TRBV11-2 with TRBJ2-5, with TRBD2 matching 10 bases. There are 14 residues in the CDR3. Germline V gene lookup returns CDR1 SGHAT and CDR2 FQNNGV. The V gene end was trimmed by 6 bases and the J gene end by 2 bases; junction bases not matched to a gene: 3. In DNA form, the CDR3 reads TGTGCCAGCAGGTGGACTAGCGGACAAGAGACCCAGTACTTC. Its translation is CASRWTSGQETQYF.

This clone has a handful of counts. V and J are TRBV2 and TRBJ2-1, with 7 bases matching TRBD1. This CDR3 has 13 amino acids. J lost 4 bases, V lost 6 bases, and 3 bases had no gene match. Germline CDR1 reads SNHLY; CDR2 reads FYNNEI. The CDR3 here is CASSGDRYNEQFF. DNA of the CDR3: TGTGCCAGCAGCGGGGACAGATACAATGAGCAGTTCTTC.

This clone occurred a few times. V gene TRBV2 combines with J gene TRBJ2-1; 12 nucleotides agree with TRBD2. The junction had 10 bases not matched to a gene; V was cut back by 8 bases and J by 11 bases. Germline V lookup: CDR1 SNHLY, CDR2 FYNNEI. This CDR3 region has 14 residues. CDR3: CASRKRTSGAKQFF. CDR3 nucleotides: TGTGCCAGCCGAAAACGGACTAGCGGGGCAAAGCAGTTCTTC.

The chain uses TRBV19 and TRBJ2-5, with D tentatively TRBD1 or TRBD2 (6 bases each). Germline values: CDR1 LNHDA, CDR2 SQIVND (reference sequence). V lost 7 bases and J 3 bases, leaving 12 bases between the germline ends. The CDR3 has 13 amino acids. CDR3 sequence (DNA): TGTGCCAGTACGACGGGGGCGGAAGAGACCCAGTACTTC. This sequence encodes CASTTGAEETQYF.

The chain carries TRBV6-1 and TRBJ2-1; 9 bases line up with TRBD2. Losses at the gene ends were 3 bases for V and 7 bases for J; bases not matched to a gene: 13. Germline-derived CDR1 and CDR2 are MNHNS and SASEGT. This CDR3 is 17 amino acids long. CDR3 in DNA: TGTGCCAGCAGTGACCCTCCGGGACTAGCCCATCGAAATGAGCAGTTCTTC. Amino acids: CASSDPPGLAHRNEQFF.

The V call is TRBV28, the J call TRBJ2-5; 11 positions match TRBD2. Germline lookup yields CDR1 MDHEN and CDR2 SYDVKM. V gave up 3 bases and J gave up 5 bases; unmatched junction bases: 2. This CDR3 comprises 14 residues. The CDR3 DNA follows: TGTGCCAGCAGTTTTAGCGGGGGGGCGGAGACCCAGTACTTC. This gives the protein CASSFSGGAETQYF.

J is TRBJ1-6 and V is TRBV6-6; D not certain. Germline CDR1 is MNHNY and CDR2 is SVGAGI (reference sequence). With 3 bases removed from V and 8 bases from J, the gap between germline ends came to 8 bases. There are 13 residues in the CDR3. CDR3 region: CASSYESYSPLHF. DNA for the CDR3: TGTGCCAGCAGTTATGAGAGTTATTCACCCCTCCACTTT.

Notes on this clone: The sample carries other DNA sequences with the same CDR3. This chain joins TRBV5-1 and TRBJ1-1; D gene uncertain. Between the trimmed V and J ends, which lost 1 base and 3 bases, there was a span of 13 bases. The CDR3 runs to 15 residues. Germline V gene sequence: CDR1 SGHRS, CDR2 YFSETQ. CDR3 nucleotide sequence: TGCGCCAGCAGCTTGTCTGGGCCCTGGGACACTGAAGCTTTCTTT. Protein product: CASSLSGPWDTEAFF.

In its sample, this clone was seen a few times. The chain employs TRBV2 and TRBJ1-6; the D is unclear. CDR1 and CDR2 (germline): SNHLY, FYNNEI. The CDR3 is made up of 16 amino acids. V was clipped by 7 bases and J by 10 bases, with 23 bases between them. The CDR3 DNA follows: TGTGCCAGCAACCAAACCCCCATTGAGGGAGGGTCACCCCTCCACTTT. Residues: CASNQTPIEGGSPLHF.

This clone has only one observation. This rearrangement joins TRBV5-1 to TRBJ2-5; D assignment may be TRBD1 or TRBD2 (6 bases each). The V and J ends lost 4 bases and 4 bases respectively, with 17 bases between them. Germline V CDR1 and CDR2: SGHRS, YFSETQ. The CDR3 has 15 residues. The CDR3: CASSGGPVSGETQYF. Written as DNA, the CDR3 is TGCGCCAGCAGCGGGGGGCCTGTTTCTGGAGAGACCCAGTACTTC.

This clone was detected only a few times. The J gene is TRBJ2-1, the V gene TRBV7-3; D uncertain. Trimming pared 5 bases from V and 0 bases from J, leaving 11 bases between. This CDR3 is 15 amino acids long. Germline CDR1 and CDR2: SGHTA and FQGTGA. In DNA, the CDR3 is TGTGCCAGCAGCGAAACTATAAGCTCCTACAATGAGCAGTTCTTC. Amino acids: CASSETISSYNEQFF.

The chain recombines TRBV7-9 with TRBJ1-6; D gene unclear. The germline CDR1 and CDR2 sequences are SEHNR and FQNEAQ (reference sequence). V shed 3 bases and J shed 7 bases, with 7 bases lying between them. The CDR3 totals 13 residues. This CDR3 reads CASSFPTNSPLHF. The CDR3 DNA sequence: TGTGCCAGCAGCTTCCCGACGAATTCACCCCTCCACTTT.

J is TRBJ1-5 and V is TRBV6-5; 8 bases map to TRBD1. This CDR3 region has 13 residues. Germline-derived CDR1 and CDR2 are MNHEY and SVGAGI. V lost 8 bases to trimming and J lost 5 bases; unmatched junction nucleotides: 5. The CDR3: CASRAGGHQPQHF. The CDR3 DNA reads as TGTGCCAGCCGGGCAGGGGGCCATCAGCCCCAGCATTTT.

The V and J genes are TRBV7-9 and TRBJ2-7, with D possibly TRBD2 on 6 matching bases. Trimming removed 2 bases from V and 7 bases from J, with 9 bases in between. Germline V gives CDR1 SEHNR, CDR2 FQNEAQ (reference sequence). This CDR3 is built from 12 residues. CDR3 nucleotides: TGTGCCAGCAGCTTACCGCGGGGAGAGCAGTACTTC. Amino acid sequence: CASSLPRGEQYF.

The sample holds many counts of this clone. This chain uses TRBV2 with TRBJ2-2, with D uncertain. The germline V gene encodes CDR1 SNHLY and CDR2 FYNNEI. Trimming left V 4 bases short and J 1 base short, with 4 bases between. The CDR3 has 13 residues. CDR3 sequence: CASSGGNTGELFF. CDR3 coding DNA: TGTGCCAGCAGTGGGGGGAACACCGGGGAGCTGTTTTTT.

The V call is TRBV18, the J call TRBJ1-5, with D possibly TRBD1 on 5 matching bases. V was shortened by 4 bases and J by 4 bases, with 8 bases between the two germline ends. The length of the CDR3 is 13 residues. Germline CDR1 is KGHSH and CDR2 is LQKENI. The CDR3 bases are TGTGCCAGCTCACGACAGTCAAATCAGCCCCAGCATTTT. Its translation: CASSRQSNQPQHF.

V is TRBV29-1 and J is TRBJ2-7, with D possibly TRBD1 on 6 matching bases. This CDR3 is 13 amino acids long. Deletions cut 6 bases from V and 2 bases from J, with 14 bases between. CDR1 is SQVTM, CDR2 ANQGSEA, per germline. CDR3: CSVRGRQAYEQYF. The CDR3 region has the DNA TGCAGCGTCAGGGGTCGACAAGCCTACGAGCAGTACTTC.

There are many counts of this clone. The J gene is TRBJ2-1, the V gene TRBV10-3; possibly TRBD2 for D (6 bases). The CDR3 consists of 14 residues. Germline V gives CDR1 ENHRY, CDR2 SYGVKD. V lost 6 bases, J lost 0 bases, and 9 bases lay in between. The CDR3 nucleotides are TGTGCCATCAGGGGACTTAGCTCCTACAATGAGCAGTTCTTC. Translating gives CAIRGLSSYNEQFF.

This chain joins TRBV12-5 and TRBJ1-5; TRBD1 is a possible D gene (5 bases). The CDR3 is 14 amino acids. In germline, CDR1 is LGHNT, CDR2 FRNRAP. V lost 1 base to trimming and J lost 10 bases, with 14 bases between them. DNA of the CDR3: TGTGCTAGTGGTTTGGGGGTAGGGGCAACACCCCAGCATTTT. Translating it yields CASGLGVGATPQHF.

The V call is TRBV2, the J call TRBJ1-6, with D uncertain. The CDR3 length is 13 residues. Per the germline V gene, CDR1 is SNHLY and CDR2 is FYNNEI. V was pared by 2 bases and J by 8 bases, with 7 bases between. Written as DNA, the CDR3 is TGTGCCAGCAGTGAATTCGTAGATTCACCCCTCCACTTT. Translating it yields CASSEFVDSPLHF. Full variable domain (remainder filled in from reference TRBV2 and TRBJ1-6): EPEVTQTPSHQVTQMGQEVILRCVPISNHLYFYWYRQILGQKVEFLVSFYNNEISEKSEIFDDQFSVERPDGSNFTLKIRSTKLEDSAMYFCASSEFVDSPLHFGNGTRLTVT.

The genes are TRBV6-1 and TRBJ2-7; 7 bases agree with TRBD1. The CDR3 totals 14 residues. V shed 7 bases, J shed 2 bases, and the junction held 8 bases outside the gene matches. Germline V gene sequence: CDR1 MNHNS, CDR2 SASEGT. The CDR3 reads CASTSQGSTYEQYF. CDR3 nucleotides: TGTGCCAGCACTTCACAGGGGTCGACCTACGAGCAGTACTTC.

The chain is built from TRBV18 and TRBJ2-5; 7 bases match TRBD1. V dropped 4 bases and J dropped 5; count of bases not matched to a gene: 13. CDR1 and CDR2 (germline): KGHSH, LQKENI. This CDR3 has 16 residues. The CDR3 loop is CASSQRRPAGGETQYF. Here the CDR3 DNA reads TGTGCCAGCTCACAACGCCGCCCGGCAGGGGGTGAGACCCAGTACTTC.